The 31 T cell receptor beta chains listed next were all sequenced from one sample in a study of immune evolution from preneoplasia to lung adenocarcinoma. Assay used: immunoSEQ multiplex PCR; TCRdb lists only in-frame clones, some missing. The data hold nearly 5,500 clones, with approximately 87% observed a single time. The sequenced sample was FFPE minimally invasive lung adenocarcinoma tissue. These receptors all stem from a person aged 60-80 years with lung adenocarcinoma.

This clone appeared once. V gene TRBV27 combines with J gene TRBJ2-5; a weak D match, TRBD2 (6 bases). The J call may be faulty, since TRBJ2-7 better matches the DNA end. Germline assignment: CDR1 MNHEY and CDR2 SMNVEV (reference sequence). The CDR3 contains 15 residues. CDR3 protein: CASSLGAGPVYEQYF. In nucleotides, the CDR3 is TGTGCCAGCAGCCTAGGTGCGGGACCTGTCTACGAGCAGTACTTC.

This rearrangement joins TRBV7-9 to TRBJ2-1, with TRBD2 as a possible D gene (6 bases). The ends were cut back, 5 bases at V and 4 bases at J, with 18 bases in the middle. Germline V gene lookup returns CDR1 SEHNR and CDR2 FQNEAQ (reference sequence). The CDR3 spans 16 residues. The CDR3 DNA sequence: TGTGCCAGCAGCCCCAAAGAGCGGGTGACGTACAATGAGCAGTTCTTC. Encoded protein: CASSPKERVTYNEQFF.

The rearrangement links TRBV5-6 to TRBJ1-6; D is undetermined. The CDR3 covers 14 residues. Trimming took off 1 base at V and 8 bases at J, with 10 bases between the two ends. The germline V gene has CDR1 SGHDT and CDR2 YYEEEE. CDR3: CASSLREGYSPLHF. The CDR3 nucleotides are TGTGCCAGCAGCTTGAGGGAGGGATATTCACCCCTCCACTTT.

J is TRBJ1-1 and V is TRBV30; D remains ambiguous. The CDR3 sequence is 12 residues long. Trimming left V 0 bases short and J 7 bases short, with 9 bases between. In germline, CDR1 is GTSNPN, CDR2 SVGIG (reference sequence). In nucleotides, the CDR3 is TGTGCCTGGAGTGTCGGGCAGAATGAAGCTTTCTTT. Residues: CAWSVGQNEAFF. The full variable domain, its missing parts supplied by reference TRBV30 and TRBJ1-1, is SQTIHQWPATLVQPVGSPLSLECTVEGTSNPNLYWYRQAAGRGLQLLFYSVGIGQISSEVPQNLSASRPQDRQFILSSKKLLLSDSGFYLCAWSVGQNEAFFGQGTRLTVV.

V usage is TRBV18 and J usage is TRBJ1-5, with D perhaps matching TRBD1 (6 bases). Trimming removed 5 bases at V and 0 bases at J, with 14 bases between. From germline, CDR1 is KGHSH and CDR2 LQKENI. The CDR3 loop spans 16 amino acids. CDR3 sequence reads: CASSDQGRYSNQPQHF. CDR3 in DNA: TGTGCCAGCTCAGACCAGGGGAGATATAGCAATCAGCCCCAGCATTTT.

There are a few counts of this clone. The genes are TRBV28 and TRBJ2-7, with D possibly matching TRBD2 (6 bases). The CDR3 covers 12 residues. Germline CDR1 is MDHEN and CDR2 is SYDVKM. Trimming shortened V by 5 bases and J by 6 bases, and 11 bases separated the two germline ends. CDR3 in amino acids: CASSGLPTEQYF. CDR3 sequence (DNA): TGTGCCAGCAGTGGACTACCCACCGAGCAGTACTTC.

The CDR3 is CASSATTGGGGEAFF. The CDR3, as DNA: TGTGCCAGCAGTGCCACGACAGGGGGCGGGGGTGAAGCTTTCTTT. The chain uses TRBV6-4 and TRBJ1-1; 10 bases are a match to TRBD1. The V gene's germline CDR1 is MRHNA and CDR2 SNTAGT. This CDR3 comprises 15 residues. V was pared by 4 bases and J by 7 bases, with 9 bases of the junction left unmatched.

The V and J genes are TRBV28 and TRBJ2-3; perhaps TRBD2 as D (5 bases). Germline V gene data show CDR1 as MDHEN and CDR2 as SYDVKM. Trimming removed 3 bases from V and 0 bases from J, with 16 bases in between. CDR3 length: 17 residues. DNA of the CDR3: TGTGCCAGCAGTTTCCCCCCCTCCGGGATAAGCACAGATACGCAGTATTTT. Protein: CASSFPPSGISTDTQYF.

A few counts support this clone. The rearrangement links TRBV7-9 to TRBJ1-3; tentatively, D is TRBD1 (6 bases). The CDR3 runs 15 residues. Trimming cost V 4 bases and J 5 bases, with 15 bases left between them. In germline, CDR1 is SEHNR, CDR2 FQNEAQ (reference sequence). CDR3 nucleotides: TGTGCCAGCAGCTCCAGACAGGATAATAGAAACACCATATATTTT. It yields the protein CASSSRQDNRNTIYF.

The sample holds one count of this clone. CDR3 region: CASSATGDTDTQYF. CDR3 bases: TGTGCCAGCAGCGCCACAGGAGACACAGATACGCAGTATTTT. This chain connects TRBV9 to TRBJ2-3; D may be TRBD1 (5 bases). Germline CDR1 SGDLS, CDR2 YYNGEE. V gave up 3 bases and J gave up 2 bases, with 10 bases separating them. CDR3 length: 14 residues.

CDR3: CASSPNGQGDTQYF. The CDR3 DNA reads TGTGCCAGCAGCCCCAACGGACAGGGGGATACGCAGTATTTT. The chain is built from TRBV6-6 and TRBJ2-3; 9 nucleotides agree with TRBD1. After removal of 6 bases from V and 6 bases from J, the junction contained 7 bases not matched to a gene. The CDR3 consists of 14 residues. Germline V gene sequence: CDR1 MNHNY, CDR2 SVGAGI (reference sequence).

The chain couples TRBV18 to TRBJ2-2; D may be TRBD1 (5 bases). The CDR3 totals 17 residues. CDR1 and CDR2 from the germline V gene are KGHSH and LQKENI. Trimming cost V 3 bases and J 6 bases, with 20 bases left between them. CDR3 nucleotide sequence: TGTGCCAGCTCACCTCAGCAAGGATCAGGGCCCTCCGGGGAGCTGTTTTTT. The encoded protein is CASSPQQGSGPSGELFF.

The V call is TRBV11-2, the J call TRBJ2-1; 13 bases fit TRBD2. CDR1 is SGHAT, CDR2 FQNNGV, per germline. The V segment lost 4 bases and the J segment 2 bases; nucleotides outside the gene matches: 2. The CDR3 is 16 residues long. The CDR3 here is CASSYTSGGAYNEQFF. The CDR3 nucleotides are TGTGCCAGCAGCTATACTAGCGGGGGGGCCTACAATGAGCAGTTCTTC.

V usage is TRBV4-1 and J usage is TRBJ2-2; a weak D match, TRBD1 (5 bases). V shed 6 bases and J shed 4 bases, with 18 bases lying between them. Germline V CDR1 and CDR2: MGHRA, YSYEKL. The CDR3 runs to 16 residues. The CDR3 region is CASSQQDMGFTGELFF. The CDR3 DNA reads TGCGCCAGCAGTCAACAGGACATGGGCTTCACCGGGGAGCTGTTTTTT.

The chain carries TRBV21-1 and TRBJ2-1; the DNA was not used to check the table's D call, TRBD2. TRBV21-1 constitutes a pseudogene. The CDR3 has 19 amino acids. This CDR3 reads CASSKDQKFSGRPNNEQFF. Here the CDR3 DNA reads TGTGCCAGCAGCAAAGACCAGAAATTTAGCGGGAGACCCAACAATGAGCAGTTCTTC.

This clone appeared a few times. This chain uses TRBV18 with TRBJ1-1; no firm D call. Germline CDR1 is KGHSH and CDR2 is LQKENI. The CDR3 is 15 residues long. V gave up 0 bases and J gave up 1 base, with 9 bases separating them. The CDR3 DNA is TGTGCCAGCTCACCACCGGGCCTCGGGAACACTGAAGCTTTCTTT. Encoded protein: CASSPPGLGNTEAFF. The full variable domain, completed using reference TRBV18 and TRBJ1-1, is NAGVMQNPRHLVRRRGQEARLRCSPMKGHSHVYWYRQLPEEGLKFMVYLQKENIIDESGMPKERFSAEFPKEGPSILRIQQVVRGDSAAYFCASSPPGLGNTEAFFGQGTRLTVV.

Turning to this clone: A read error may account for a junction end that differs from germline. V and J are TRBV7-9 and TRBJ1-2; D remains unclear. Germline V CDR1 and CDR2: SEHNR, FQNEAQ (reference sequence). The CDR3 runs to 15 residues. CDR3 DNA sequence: TGTGCTAGCAGCTTAGCGATGGGAGCTAACTATGGCTACACCTTC. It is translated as CASSLAMGANYGYTF.

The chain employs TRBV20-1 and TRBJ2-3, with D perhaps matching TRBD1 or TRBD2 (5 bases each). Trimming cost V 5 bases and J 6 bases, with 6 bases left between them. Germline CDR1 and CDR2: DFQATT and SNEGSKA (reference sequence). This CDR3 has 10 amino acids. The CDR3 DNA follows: TGCAGTGCTCGGGACGATACGCAGTATTTT. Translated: CSARDDTQYF.

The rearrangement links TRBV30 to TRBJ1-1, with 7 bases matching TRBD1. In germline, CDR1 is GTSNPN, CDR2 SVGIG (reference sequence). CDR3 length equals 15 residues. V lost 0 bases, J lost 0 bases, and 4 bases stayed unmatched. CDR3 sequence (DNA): TGTGCCTGGAGTGTAAAGGGGGCTTTGAACACTGAAGCTTTCTTT. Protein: CAWSVKGALNTEAFF.

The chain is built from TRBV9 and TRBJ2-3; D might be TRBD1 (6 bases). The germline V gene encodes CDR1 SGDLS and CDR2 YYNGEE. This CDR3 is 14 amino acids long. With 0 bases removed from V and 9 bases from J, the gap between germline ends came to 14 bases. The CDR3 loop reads CASSVDDRQTTQYF. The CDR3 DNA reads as TGTGCCAGCAGCGTAGACGACAGGCAGACCACGCAGTATTTT.

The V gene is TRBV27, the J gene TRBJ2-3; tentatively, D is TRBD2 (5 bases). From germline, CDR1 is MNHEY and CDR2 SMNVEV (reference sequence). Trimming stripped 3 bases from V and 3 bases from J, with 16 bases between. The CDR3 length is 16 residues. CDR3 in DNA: TGTGCCAGCAGTTTTTCATTGATCTCGGGGACAGATACGCAGTATTTT. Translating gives CASSFSLISGTDTQYF.

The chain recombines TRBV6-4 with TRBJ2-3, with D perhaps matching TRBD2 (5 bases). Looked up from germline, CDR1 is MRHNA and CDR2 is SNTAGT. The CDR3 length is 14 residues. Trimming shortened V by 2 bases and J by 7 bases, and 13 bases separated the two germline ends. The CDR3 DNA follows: TGTGCCAGCAGTGACAGTTTCAGCGGACATACGCAGTATTTT. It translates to CASSDSFSGHTQYF.

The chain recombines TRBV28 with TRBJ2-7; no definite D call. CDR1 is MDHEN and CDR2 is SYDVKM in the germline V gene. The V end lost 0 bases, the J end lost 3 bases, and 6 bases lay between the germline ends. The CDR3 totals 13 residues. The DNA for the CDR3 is TGTGCCAGCAGTTTATGGGCCTTCTACGAGCAGTACTTC. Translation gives CASSLWAFYEQYF.

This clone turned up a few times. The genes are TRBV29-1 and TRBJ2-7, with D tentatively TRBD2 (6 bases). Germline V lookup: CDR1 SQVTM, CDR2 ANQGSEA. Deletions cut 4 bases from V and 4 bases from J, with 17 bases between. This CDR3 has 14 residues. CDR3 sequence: CSVVVVEGPYEQYF. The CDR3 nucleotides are TGCAGCGTTGTAGTAGTGGAGGGTCCTTACGAGCAGTACTTC.

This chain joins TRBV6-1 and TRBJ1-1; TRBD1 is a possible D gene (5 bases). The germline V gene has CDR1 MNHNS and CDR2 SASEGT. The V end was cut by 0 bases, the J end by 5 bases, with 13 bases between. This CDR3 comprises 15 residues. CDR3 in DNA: TGTGCCAGCAGTGAAGCTTTAGGGGCAGGAACTGAAGCTTTCTTT. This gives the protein CASSEALGAGTEAFF.

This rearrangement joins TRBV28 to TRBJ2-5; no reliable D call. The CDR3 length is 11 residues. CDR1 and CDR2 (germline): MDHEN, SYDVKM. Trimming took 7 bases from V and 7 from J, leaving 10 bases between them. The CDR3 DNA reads TGTGCCAGCAATAACGGTCGGACCCAGTACTTC. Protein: CASNNGRTQYF. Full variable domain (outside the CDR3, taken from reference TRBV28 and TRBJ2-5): DVKVTQSSRYLVKRTGEKVFLECVQDMDHENMFWYRQDPGLGLRLIYFSYDVKMKEKGDIPEGYSVSREKKERFSLILESASTNQTSMYLCASNNGRTQYFGPGTRLLVL.

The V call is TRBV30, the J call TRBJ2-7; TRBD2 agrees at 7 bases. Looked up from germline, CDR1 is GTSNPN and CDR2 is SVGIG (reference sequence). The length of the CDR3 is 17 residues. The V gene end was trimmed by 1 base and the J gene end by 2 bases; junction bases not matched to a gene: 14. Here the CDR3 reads CAWSAPPRLAVTYEQYF. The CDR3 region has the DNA TGTGCCTGGAGTGCCCCCCCTAGGCTAGCGGTTACCTACGAGCAGTACTTC.

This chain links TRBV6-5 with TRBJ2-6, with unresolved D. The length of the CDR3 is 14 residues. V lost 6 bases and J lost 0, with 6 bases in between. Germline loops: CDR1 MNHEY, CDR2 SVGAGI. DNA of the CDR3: TGTGCCAGCAGAGAATTCTCTGGGGCCAACGTCCTGACTTTC. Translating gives CASREFSGANVLTF.

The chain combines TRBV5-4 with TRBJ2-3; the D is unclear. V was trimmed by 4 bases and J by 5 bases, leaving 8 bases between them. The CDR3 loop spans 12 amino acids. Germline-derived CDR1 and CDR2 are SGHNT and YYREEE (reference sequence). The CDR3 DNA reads TGTGCCAGCAGCCAGACCCTAGATACGCAGTATTTT. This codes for CASSQTLDTQYF.

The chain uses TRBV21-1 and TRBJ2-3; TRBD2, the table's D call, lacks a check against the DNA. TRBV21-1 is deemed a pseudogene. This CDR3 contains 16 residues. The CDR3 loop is CASSKRTSGRTDTQYF. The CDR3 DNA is TGTGCCAGCAGCAAGAGGACTAGCGGGAGGACAGATACGCAGTATTTT.

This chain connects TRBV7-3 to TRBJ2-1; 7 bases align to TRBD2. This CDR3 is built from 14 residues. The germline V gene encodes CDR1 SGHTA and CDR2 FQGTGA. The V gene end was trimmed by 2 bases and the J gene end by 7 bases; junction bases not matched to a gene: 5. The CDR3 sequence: CASSLGLVGNEQFF. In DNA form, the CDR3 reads TGTGCCAGCAGCTTAGGACTAGTGGGGAATGAGCAGTTCTTC.